This entry lists 30 T cell receptor beta chains sequenced from one sample in a study of blood T cell repertoires in COVID-19. TCRdb's copy holds only in-frame clones and misses some; the assay was immunoSEQ multiplex PCR. The sample consists of approximately 240,000 clones, under 95% of them appearing once. The specimen was PBMCs or T cells enriched from blood (not recorded which). These receptors came from a woman aged 18 to 35 who had recovered from COVID-19.

This clone has just a few counts. The chain joins TRBV11-2 to TRBJ2-7; D may be TRBD2 (7 bases). Germline V CDR1 and CDR2: SGHAT, FQNNGV. The CDR3 loop spans 13 amino acids. Trimming took 5 bases from V and 5 from J, leaving 13 bases between them. The CDR3 DNA is TGTGCCAGCAGCGCCCTGGGGGGGCACGAGCAGTACTTC. Its translation: CASSALGGHEQYF.

The chain employs TRBV24-1 and TRBJ1-5; possibly TRBD1 for D (5 bases). The ends were cut back, 3 bases at V and 0 bases at J, with 14 bases in the middle. Germline-derived CDR1 and CDR2 are KGHDR and SFDVKD. The CDR3 runs 17 residues. CDR3 amino acids: CATSDATETYSNQPQHF. Here the CDR3 DNA reads TGTGCCACCAGTGATGCGACAGAAACCTATAGCAATCAGCCCCAGCATTTT.

The chain employs TRBV18 and TRBJ2-2, with 7 bases aligning to TRBD1. Per germline, CDR1 KGHSH and CDR2 LQKENI. This CDR3 contains 16 residues. V lost 3 bases, J lost 0 bases, and 4 bases stayed unmatched. For the CDR3, the DNA is TGTGCCAGCTCACCCGCCGGGACAGCGAACACCGGGGAGCTGTTTTTT. Its protein is CASSPAGTANTGELFF.

V usage is TRBV19 and J usage is TRBJ1-3; 7 bases match TRBD1. The V gene's germline CDR1 is LNHDA and CDR2 SQIVND (reference sequence). The V gene end was trimmed by 9 bases and the J gene end by 0 bases; junction bases not matched to a gene: 11. The CDR3 consists of 16 residues. DNA of the CDR3: TGTGCCAGCACAGACCCGGGACAGAGCTCTGGAAACACCATATATTTT. Its protein product is CASTDPGQSSGNTIYF.

V usage is TRBV3-1 (or the pseudogene TRBV3-2) and J usage is TRBJ1-1; 8 bases align to TRBD1. The CDR3 sequence is 13 residues long. In germline, CDR1 is LGHDT, CDR2 YNNKEL (reference sequence). With 3 bases clipped from V and 5 bases from J, the junction kept 2 bases outside the gene matches. The CDR3 sequence is CASSQHRGTEAFF. CDR3 nucleotide sequence: TGTGCCAGCAGCCAGCACAGGGGGACTGAAGCTTTCTTT.

This sequence joins TRBV6-5 and TRBJ2-3, with TRBD2 as a possible D gene (6 bases). Trimming removed 10 bases from V and 2 bases from J, with 16 bases in between. Looked up from germline, CDR1 is MNHEY and CDR2 is SVGAGI. The CDR3 is 14 amino acids. CDR3 nucleotide sequence: TGTGCCATATCGCGGGGCGTTGACACAGATACGCAGTATTTT. Amino acids: CAISRGVDTDTQYF.

The rearrangement links TRBV4-3 to TRBJ1-4, with D tentatively TRBD1 (5 bases). The germline V gene encodes CDR1 LGHNA and CDR2 YSLEER. This CDR3 spans 17 amino acids. V gave up 0 bases and J gave up 4 bases, with 15 bases separating them. CDR3 in amino acids: CASSQEGQAGYNEKLFF. The CDR3 region has the DNA TGCGCCAGCAGCCAAGAAGGGCAGGCAGGGTATAATGAAAAACTGTTTTTT.

The CDR3 coding sequence is TGTGCCAGCTCATCCTTGACCTCGATAGCTTACAATGAGCAGTTCTTC. This encodes CASSSLTSIAYNEQFF. The chain has TRBV18 and TRBJ2-1; D is uncertain. The CDR3 extends over 16 amino acids. Germline values: CDR1 KGHSH, CDR2 LQKENI. V was shortened by 5 bases and J by 4 bases, with 18 bases between the two germline ends. The complete variable domain, with remaining parts taken from reference TRBV18 and TRBJ2-1, reads NAGVMQNPRHLVRRRGQEARLRCSPMKGHSHVYWYRQLPEEGLKFMVYLQKENIIDESGMPKERFSAEFPKEGPSILRIQQVVRGDSAAYFCASSSLTSIAYNEQFFGPGTRLTVL.

The genes are TRBV7-8 and TRBJ1-3; a weak D match, TRBD1 (5 bases). V lost 5 bases and J 0 bases, leaving 17 bases between the germline ends. This CDR3 is built from 17 residues. Germline values: CDR1 SGHVS, CDR2 FQNEAQ. The CDR3 loop reads CASSDRFQGGSGNTIYF. CDR3 DNA sequence: TGTGCCAGCAGCGATAGGTTTCAGGGCGGCTCTGGAAACACCATATATTTT.

The table lists this clone with a count of one. This sequence joins TRBV10-2 and TRBJ2-3; 8 bases fit TRBD2. V was clipped by 6 bases and J by 10 bases; unmatched bases: 18. The CDR3 is 16 residues long. Germline-derived CDR1 and CDR2 are WSHSY and SAAADI. The CDR3 nucleotides read TGCGCCAGCAGGGGGCCGGGACTAGATTCCCCTAGGGCGCAGTATTTT. This encodes CASRGPGLDSPRAQYF.

This chain links TRBV21-1 with TRBJ1-5. TRBV21-1 has pseudogene status. This CDR3 spans 14 amino acids. The CDR3 loop reads CASRPEGDNQPQHF. CDR3 nucleotides: TGTGCCAGCAGACCCGAAGGAGACAATCAGCCCCAGCATTTT.

The V and J genes are TRBV23-1 and TRBJ1-1; no clear D. TRBV23-1 is an open reading frame, and its role is uncertain. CDR3 length equals 13 residues. V shed 6 bases and J shed 3 bases, with 11 bases lying between them. The CDR3 sequence is CASSDTLYTEAFF. The CDR3 nucleotides are TGCGCCAGCAGCGACACCCTTTACACTGAAGCTTTCTTT.

This chain links TRBV18 with TRBJ2-1; the D is unclear. CDR3 length equals 16 residues. V was pared by 6 bases and J by 0 bases, with 15 bases between. Germline V lookup: CDR1 KGHSH, CDR2 LQKENI. CDR3 sequence (DNA): TGTGCCAGCTCCCCTAACCGTGACTTCTCCTACAATGAGCAGTTCTTC. Translating gives CASSPNRDFSYNEQFF.

The rearrangement uses TRBV5-6 and TRBJ1-2; D is undetermined. Germline lookup yields CDR1 SGHDT and CDR2 YYEEEE. The CDR3 is 13 residues long. V was cut by 0 bases and J by 3 bases, with 6 bases left in between. In DNA form, the CDR3 reads TGTGCCAGCAGCTTGGTAACAGACTATGGCTACACCTTC. Protein: CASSLVTDYGYTF.

This rearrangement joins TRBV6-1 to TRBJ2-3; tentatively, D is TRBD2 (6 bases). Trimming shortened V by 2 bases and J by 8 bases, and 26 bases separated the two germline ends. The CDR3 has 18 amino acids. Germline V gene sequence: CDR1 MNHNS, CDR2 SASEGT. CDR3 in amino acids: CASSENHPRLGRGRTQYF. The CDR3 DNA sequence: TGTGCCAGCAGTGAAAACCACCCGAGACTAGGGAGAGGGCGTACGCAGTATTTT.

The CDR3 sequence: CASSPTTRAGGTEAFF. Here the CDR3 DNA reads TGTGCCAGCAGCCCCACAACCCGGGCGGGGGGCACTGAAGCTTTCTTT. The V call is TRBV3-1 (or the pseudogene TRBV3-2), the J call TRBJ1-1; possibly TRBD1 for D (5 bases). Germline lookup yields CDR1 LGHDT and CDR2 YNNKEL (reference sequence). This CDR3 spans 16 amino acids. V dropped 4 bases and J dropped 4 bases, with 19 bases sitting between them.

J is TRBJ2-1 and V is TRBV11-2; 7 nucleotides match TRBD1. The CDR3 has 15 amino acids. The germline CDR1 and CDR2 sequences are SGHAT and FQNNGV. Germline trimming cut 1 base from V and 7 bases from J; bases unmatched to any gene: 7. CDR3 residues: CASSLGQGWGNEQFF. CDR3 DNA: TGTGCCAGCAGCTTAGGACAGGGATGGGGAAATGAGCAGTTCTTC.

Turning to this clone: Other DNA sequences in the same sample also yield this CDR3. The J gene is TRBJ1-1, the V gene TRBV18; tentatively, D is TRBD1 (5 bases). CDR1 and CDR2 (germline): KGHSH, LQKENI. This CDR3 comprises 13 residues. Trimming took 1 base from V and 5 from J, leaving 8 bases between them. The DNA of the CDR3 is TGTGCCAGCTCACCACAGGGGAATACTGAAGCTTTCTTT. Its protein is CASSPQGNTEAFF.

This clone was found once. The chain employs TRBV6-1 and TRBJ2-5, with 12 bases matching TRBD2. The CDR3 is 18 residues long. CDR1 and CDR2 from the germline V gene are MNHNS and SASEGT. The ends lost 4 bases at V and 4 bases at J; junction bases unmatched: 13. The CDR3: CASSARGPSGRVVETQYF. In DNA form, the CDR3 reads TGTGCCAGCAGTGCCCGTGGGCCTAGCGGGAGGGTTGTAGAGACCCAGTACTTC.

The CDR3 loop reads CAISDGTVNEKLFF. The CDR3 DNA follows: TGTGCCATCAGTGACGGTACAGTTAATGAAAAACTGTTTTTT. The chain couples TRBV10-3 to TRBJ1-4; D is unresolved. The CDR3 is made up of 14 amino acids. V lost 3 bases, J lost 4 bases, and 9 bases lay in between. Germline V gives CDR1 ENHRY, CDR2 SYGVKD.

The chain combines TRBV7-8 with TRBJ2-2, with TRBD1 as a possible D gene (5 bases). Germline loops: CDR1 SGHVS, CDR2 FQNEAQ. Trimming stripped 2 bases from V and 5 bases from J, with 15 bases between. The CDR3 has 16 residues. CDR3 region: CASSLRPGHTTGELFF. CDR3 sequence (DNA): TGTGCCAGCAGCTTACGTCCAGGACACACGACCGGGGAGCTGTTTTTT. The whole variable domain, remainder taken from reference TRBV7-8 and TRBJ2-2, is GAGVSQSPRYKVAKRGQDVALRCDPISGHVSLFWYQQALGQGPEFLTYFQNEAQLDKSGLPSDRFFAERPEGSVSTLKIQRTQQEDSAVYLCASSLRPGHTTGELFFGEGSRLTVL.

This chain connects TRBV5-4 to TRBJ2-3, with D possibly TRBD1 on 7 matching bases. The CDR3 contains 16 residues. Germline V gene sequence: CDR1 SGHNT, CDR2 YYREEE (reference sequence). Trimming cost V 0 bases and J 1 base, with 12 bases left between them. Written as DNA, the CDR3 is TGTGCCAGCAGCTTGGGGCAGGGGGGCGGCACAGATACGCAGTATTTT. Protein sequence: CASSLGQGGGTDTQYF.

Of note for this clone: At one end, the junction sequence differs from germline, possibly due to a read error. The V call is TRBV7-7, the J call TRBJ2-1; TRBD2 matches at 11 bases. The CDR3 totals 16 residues. CDR1 and CDR2 from the germline V gene are SSHAT and FNYEAQ (reference sequence). The CDR3 sequence is CASSWAGTSGYNEQFF. Written as DNA, the CDR3 is TGTGCTAGCAGCTGGGCCGGGACTAGCGGATACAATGAGCAGTTCTTC.

V and J are TRBV7-3 and TRBJ2-1; 7 nucleotides agree with TRBD2. This CDR3 has 13 residues. Losses at the gene ends were 3 bases for V and 10 bases for J; bases not matched to a gene: 6. Germline CDR1 SGHTA, CDR2 FQGTGA. Here the CDR3 DNA reads TGTGCCAGCAGCTTCGGGACTACGGGCGAGCAGTTCTTC. It is translated as CASSFGTTGEQFF.

This chain connects TRBV6-5 to TRBJ1-1; D remains unclear. This CDR3 is 15 amino acids long. The ends were cut back, 5 bases at V and 5 bases at J, with 18 bases in the middle. CDR1 is MNHEY, CDR2 SVGAGI, per germline. The CDR3 coding sequence is TGTGCCAGCAGTCCCTCTTGGACCGGGGTGACTGAAGCTTTCTTT. It specifies CASSPSWTGVTEAFF.

This clone occurred once. The rearrangement uses TRBV7-6 and TRBJ2-7; the match to TRBD1 covers 11 bases. V was pared by 2 bases and J by 6 bases, with 6 bases of the junction left unmatched. The CDR3 loop spans 15 amino acids. Germline-derived CDR1 and CDR2 are SGHVS and FNYEAQ. DNA for the CDR3: TGTGCCAGCAGCTTAAGAGGACAGGGGGCTTCCGAGCAGTACTTC. This sequence encodes CASSLRGQGASEQYF.

The V and J genes are TRBV11-2 and TRBJ1-1, with 8 bases identical to TRBD1. With 5 bases clipped from V and 1 base from J, the junction kept 6 bases outside the gene matches. In germline, CDR1 is SGHAT, CDR2 FQNNGV. CDR3 size: 15 residues. Here the CDR3 DNA reads TGTGCCAGCAGCGCAACAGGGGGTTGGAACACTGAAGCTTTCTTT. Translation: CASSATGGWNTEAFF.

The chain recombines TRBV7-8 with TRBJ2-3; D unclear. V lost 4 bases to trimming and J lost 6 bases, with 2 bases between them. From germline, CDR1 is SGHVS and CDR2 FQNEAQ. The CDR3 has 10 amino acids. The CDR3: CASSSDTQYF. The DNA of the CDR3 is TGTGCCAGCAGCTCGGATACGCAGTATTTT.

The gene calls are TRBV19 and TRBJ2-6; TRBD2 might be the D (5 bases). The CDR3 is 15 amino acids. Germline CDR1 is LNHDA and CDR2 is SQIVND (reference sequence). Trimming stripped 10 bases from V and 3 bases from J, with 16 bases between. CDR3 protein: CATSSRTVGANVLTF. The CDR3 DNA sequence: TGTGCCACCTCATCTCGGACTGTTGGGGCCAACGTCCTGACTTTC. The whole variable domain, remainder taken from reference TRBV19 and TRBJ2-6, is DGGITQSPKYLFRKEGQNVTLSCEQNLNHDAMYWYRQDPGQGLRLIYYSQIVNDFQKGDIAEGYSVSREKKESFPLTVTSAQKNPTAFYLCATSSRTVGANVLTFGAGSRLTVL.

This clone was recorded once. This chain uses TRBV18 with TRBJ2-1, with 8 bases fitting TRBD2. With V trimmed by 0 bases and J by 6 bases, 13 bases remained unmatched. This CDR3 is 18 amino acids long. Looked up from germline, CDR1 is KGHSH and CDR2 is LQKENI. This chain's CDR3 is CASSPPLPGLEGLNEQFF. In nucleotides, the CDR3 is TGTGCCAGCTCACCACCGCTCCCGGGACTAGAAGGTCTCAATGAGCAGTTCTTC. The whole variable domain, filled in from reference TRBV18 and TRBJ2-1, reads NAGVMQNPRHLVRRRGQEARLRCSPMKGHSHVYWYRQLPEEGLKFMVYLQKENIIDESGMPKERFSAEFPKEGPSILRIQQVVRGDSAAYFCASSPPLPGLEGLNEQFFGPGTRLTVL.